These T cell receptor beta chains were read from a single sample in a study of human T cells and chemical hapten exposure. From the RACE reads, TCRdb called clonotypes with MiXCR, one entry per CDR3 protein. The sample shows more than 80,000 distinct CDR3 sequences, 9.5% to 14% of them seen only once. The sequences come from whole blood, collected in connection with sensitization to the hapten diphenylcyclopropenone (DPC). All receptors come from a woman aged 55 to 70 with alopecia areata. Some clones in this sample may be carry-over from other donors' samples. Both conserved end residues are part of each CDR3. Each record gives: D gene, CDR3 length, V gene, CDR3 protein. The D gene is left open where the match is weak.

D gene: NA; CDR3 length: 15; V gene: TRBV20-1; CDR3 protein: CSARTTGVLIGELFF
D gene: NA; CDR3 length: 16; V gene: TRBV7-8; CDR3 protein: CASRKRGAAPTDTQYF
D gene: TRBD2; CDR3 length: 15; V gene: TRBV20-1; CDR3 protein: CSARQTSGGANEQFF
D gene: TRBD1; CDR3 length: 15; V gene: TRBV30; CDR3 protein: CAWSVPQGAHDEQYF
D gene: NA; CDR3 length: 13; V gene: TRBV7-2; CDR3 protein: CVTQADLSQPQHF
D gene: TRBD1; CDR3 length: 16; V gene: TRBV18; CDR3 protein: CASSATGTGSDYGYTF
D gene: NA; CDR3 length: 11; V gene: TRBV6-5; CDR3 protein: CASSYLGEQYF
D gene: NA; CDR3 length: 14; V gene: TRBV7-9; CDR3 protein: CASTRTGGGETQYF
D gene: NA; CDR3 length: 17; V gene: TRBV19; CDR3 protein: CASSSRPGILSNQPQHF
D gene: NA; CDR3 length: 17; V gene: TRBV7-9; CDR3 protein: CASSRRGGTDFYNEQFF
D gene: TRBD1; CDR3 length: 17; V gene: TRBV14; CDR3 protein: CASSLQTGVLGTDTQYF
D gene: NA; CDR3 length: 15; V gene: TRBV11-2; CDR3 protein: CASCINRASSYEQYF
D gene: NA; CDR3 length: 15; V gene: TRBV7-9; CDR3 protein: CASSPHGGVGNEQFF
D gene: NA; CDR3 length: 14; V gene: TRBV7-9; CDR3 protein: CASSLAPRTAGYTF
D gene: NA; CDR3 length: 15; V gene: TRBV10-3; CDR3 protein: CAISRGTTINTEAFF
D gene: NA; CDR3 length: 13; V gene: TRBV29-1; CDR3 protein: CSVERSSYNEQFF
D gene: TRBD1; CDR3 length: 14; V gene: TRBV6-6; CDR3 protein: CASSFLDRGGEQYF
D gene: NA; CDR3 length: 13; V gene: TRBV6-4; CDR3 protein: CASSLQMNTEAFF
D gene: TRBD1; CDR3 length: 15; V gene: TRBV10-3; CDR3 protein: CATGTGESGANVLTF
D gene: NA; CDR3 length: 13; V gene: TRBV2; CDR3 protein: CASGPVGQETQYF
D gene: TRBD1; CDR3 length: 20; V gene: TRBV7-9; CDR3 protein: CASSFHPIQGRLGINTEAFF
D gene: TRBD2; CDR3 length: 17; V gene: TRBV4-1; CDR3 protein: CASSQVWRGGPYNEQFF
D gene: NA; CDR3 length: 14; V gene: TRBV1; CDR3 protein: CTSSQDEINYGYTF